The 21 T cell receptor beta chains given below trace back to one sample, sequenced in a study of control samples from healthy donors and cancer patients. Here immunoSEQ multiplex PCR was the method, and the copy in TCRdb shows in-frame clones only, minus some. The repertoire holds about 200,000 clones, with around 93% as singletons. Specimen: blood. All receptors derive from a young man in good health.

The count of this clone is one. The chain joins TRBV7-6 to TRBJ2-2, with TRBD1 matching 9 bases. With V trimmed by 4 bases and J by 6 bases, 12 bases remained unmatched. Germline-derived CDR1 and CDR2 are SGHVS and FNYEAQ. The CDR3 consists of 17 residues. This chain's CDR3 is CASSSPPGTGYSGELFF. The CDR3, as DNA: TGTGCCAGCAGCTCTCCCCCCGGGACAGGGTATTCCGGGGAGCTGTTTTTT.

The chain uses TRBV5-6 and TRBJ2-7, with 8 bases that match TRBD1. This CDR3 has 16 amino acids. V lost 1 base and J lost 0; bases outside the gene matches: 6. Germline V gene data show CDR1 as SGHDT and CDR2 as YYEEEE. The CDR3 DNA follows: TGTGCCAGCAGCTTGCAAGGACAGGGTTTCTCCTACGAGCAGTACTTC. It is translated as CASSLQGQGFSYEQYF.

V usage is TRBV6-5 and J usage is TRBJ1-5; maybe TRBD1 (6 bases). The ends were cut back, 6 bases at V and 12 bases at J, with 21 bases in the middle. CDR1 MNHEY and CDR2 SVGAGI come from the germline V gene. The CDR3 is 14 residues long. This CDR3 reads CASSPTGRERRQHF. The CDR3 DNA reads TGTGCCAGCAGCCCGACAGGACGCGAACGTCGCCAGCATTTT.

J is TRBJ2-7 and V is TRBV27; D may be TRBD1 (5 bases). From germline, CDR1 is MNHEY and CDR2 SMNVEV (reference sequence). The CDR3 is 13 residues long. V was trimmed by 0 bases and J by 6 bases, leaving 9 bases between them. CDR3 nucleotide sequence: TGTGCCAGCAGTTTATCCCAGGGTGGCGAGCAGTACTTC. Encoded protein: CASSLSQGGEQYF.

Here the CDR3 DNA reads TGTGCCAGCAGTTGGGGGGAGCGGGCTTTCTTT. Translated, it gives CASSWGERAFF. V is TRBV6-2 or TRBV6-3 and J is TRBJ1-1; a possible D gene is TRBD1 (5 bases). CDR1 is MNHEY and CDR2 is SVGEGT in the germline V gene. V shed 4 bases and J shed 11 bases, with 11 bases lying between them. The CDR3 loop spans 11 amino acids.

The chain combines TRBV11-2 with TRBJ2-3; D is possibly TRBD2 (7 bases). This CDR3 spans 17 amino acids. Trimming stripped 4 bases from V and 2 bases from J, with 19 bases between. From germline, CDR1 is SGHAT and CDR2 FQNNGV. This CDR3 is CASSSTRAGAITDTQYF. CDR3 sequence (DNA): TGTGCCAGCAGCTCAACGCGTGCGGGGGCAATCACAGATACGCAGTATTTT.

The sample holds one count of this clone. One end of the junction varies from germline; a read error may be responsible. The V gene is TRBV19, the J gene TRBJ2-4; 13 positions agree with TRBD2. Germline CDR1 LNHDA, CDR2 SQIVND (reference sequence). The CDR3 is 13 amino acids. The CDR3 DNA sequence: TGTGCCAGTAGTATGGGACTAGCGGGAAAGCGAGAATTC. Its translation: CASSMGLAGKREF.

The V call is TRBV2, the J call TRBJ1-2; 8 bases are shared with TRBD1. The germline V gene encodes CDR1 SNHLY and CDR2 FYNNEI. The CDR3 has 15 residues. The V and J ends lost 3 bases and 6 bases, in that order; junction bases with no gene match: 9. The CDR3 protein is CASSDGQGSNHGYTF. CDR3 sequence (DNA): TGTGCCAGCAGTGACGGACAGGGCTCAAATCATGGCTACACCTTC.

The chain is built from TRBV4-1 and TRBJ2-2; D perhaps matches TRBD2 (5 bases). Germline V gene data show CDR1 as MGHRA and CDR2 as YSYEKL. CDR3 length: 14 amino acids. V shed 3 bases and J shed 4 bases, with 9 bases lying between them. For the CDR3, the DNA is TGCGCCAGCAGCCAGAGAGAGGGCACCGGGGAGCTGTTTTTT. Translated, it gives CASSQREGTGELFF.

The genes are TRBV12-5 and TRBJ1-1; D is unclear. The CDR3 totals 12 residues. Between the trimmed V and J ends, which lost 1 base and 3 bases, there was a span of 3 bases. Germline loops: CDR1 LGHNT, CDR2 FRNRAP. The CDR3 region is CASGLEYTEAFF. In nucleotides, the CDR3 is TGTGCTAGTGGTTTGGAGTACACTGAAGCTTTCTTT.

The V call is TRBV27, the J call TRBJ1-5; D uncertain. V was shortened by 3 bases and J by 5 bases, with 8 bases between the two germline ends. The CDR3 consists of 13 residues. Germline CDR1 MNHEY, CDR2 SMNVEV (reference sequence). DNA of the CDR3: TGTGCCAGCAGTTTGGCAGGCTATCAGCCCCAGCATTTT. This sequence encodes CASSLAGYQPQHF.

V usage is TRBV4-1 and J usage is TRBJ1-1, with a possible D match to TRBD1 (6 bases). CDR1 is MGHRA, CDR2 YSYEKL, per germline. The CDR3 consists of 14 residues. Trimming pared 4 bases from V and 3 bases from J, leaving 12 bases between. In DNA form, the CDR3 reads TGCGCCAGCAGCCGCGAGGGGGGGGACACTGAAGCTTTCTTT. This sequence encodes CASSREGGDTEAFF.

This clone came up once. CDR3 in amino acids: CSVEVQRENTIYF. The CDR3 nucleotides are TGCAGCGTTGAAGTCCAGAGGGAAAACACCATATATTTT. J is TRBJ1-3 and V is TRBV29-1; D is undetermined. V lost 1 base to trimming and J lost 6 bases, with 10 bases between them. The germline gives CDR1 SQVTM, CDR2 ANQGSEA. The CDR3 extends over 13 amino acids.

This clone was seen just once. V usage is TRBV19 and J usage is TRBJ2-7; the match to TRBD1 covers 10 bases. V shed 3 bases, J shed 3 bases, and the junction held 5 bases outside the gene matches. CDR3 length: 15 residues. Germline CDR1 reads LNHDA; CDR2 reads SQIVND (reference sequence). The CDR3 sequence is CASSIRQGAHYEQYF. The CDR3 coding sequence is TGTGCCAGTAGTATCCGACAGGGGGCTCACTACGAGCAGTACTTC.

The V and J genes are TRBV6-6 and TRBJ2-1, with 7 bases aligning to TRBD1. V lost 5 bases and J lost 2; bases outside the gene matches: 6. The V gene's germline CDR1 is MNHNY and CDR2 SVGAGI (reference sequence). This CDR3 has 15 residues. The CDR3 DNA reads as TGTGCCAGCAGTCACGTCCAGGGGGCCTACAATGAGCAGTTCTTC. This gives the protein CASSHVQGAYNEQFF.

Concerning this clone itself: The junction shows a germline mismatch at one end, possibly a read error. The chain carries TRBV7-2 and TRBJ2-3; D call uncertain. Germline CDR1 is SGHTA and CDR2 is FQGNSA. The CDR3 has 13 amino acids. The CDR3, as DNA: TGTGCCAGCAGCTTAAAGGGCACAAATACGCAGTATTTT. Amino acid sequence: CASSLKGTNTQYF.

This clone came up once. The junction departs from the called germline gene at one end, perhaps through a read error. This chain connects TRBV19 to TRBJ2-2; tentatively, D is TRBD1 (5 bases). The CDR3 loop spans 15 amino acids. The V gene's germline CDR1 is LNHDA and CDR2 SQIVND (reference sequence). CDR3 residues: CASSLDRSFTGELFF. CDR3 nucleotides: TGTGCCAGTAGTCTAGACAGAAGTTTCACCGGGGAGCTGTTTTTT.

V gene TRBV27 combines with J gene TRBJ1-2, with D uncertain. V was cut by 5 bases and J by 0 bases, with 16 bases left in between. CDR3 length: 16 residues. Per germline, CDR1 MNHEY and CDR2 SMNVEV (reference sequence). The CDR3 DNA is TGTGCCAGCAGTCCCGGTCAGACACGACCTAACTATGGCTACACCTTC. Its translation: CASSPGQTRPNYGYTF.

J is TRBJ2-1 and V is TRBV10-2, with D unclear. CDR1 and CDR2 (germline): WSHSY, SAAADI. V was clipped by 6 bases and J by 6 bases, with 9 bases between them. This CDR3 has 12 residues. CDR3 region: CASRPDGNEQFF. The CDR3 region has the DNA TGCGCCAGCAGGCCCGACGGCAATGAGCAGTTCTTC.

The gene calls are TRBV4-1 and TRBJ2-3, with 11 bases identical to TRBD1. CDR1 and CDR2 from the germline V gene are MGHRA and YSYEKL. The CDR3 has 15 residues. J gave up 2 bases and V 3 bases, and 1 base lay outside the gene matches. CDR3 amino acids: CASSQDRGLTDTQYF. The CDR3 DNA reads TGCGCCAGCAGCCAGGACAGGGGGCTCACAGATACGCAGTATTTT.

The gene calls are TRBV5-1 and TRBJ2-1; 9 nucleotides agree with TRBD2. This CDR3 has 13 amino acids. Germline V lookup: CDR1 SGHRS, CDR2 YFSETQ. V shed 0 bases, J shed 13 bases, and the junction held 5 bases outside the gene matches. The CDR3 nucleotides read TGCGCCAGCAGCTTGGAGGTAGCGGGGGAACAGTTCTTC. Residues: CASSLEVAGEQFF.